This T cell receptor (beta chain) is drawn from a study of graft-versus-host responses after intestinal transplantation. Study outcomes and limitations: Clonal ratios of graft-versus-host to host-versus-graft in allografts were high for patients exhibiting graft-donor T cell macrochimerism.

On this clone: No antigen is known for it.

Some clones are missing from TCRdb's copy, which holds only in-frame ones; the method was immunoSEQ multiplex PCR. This sample carries roughly 120,000 clones, 85% to 95% of them seen once, and the ten largest clones take more than 2.5%. This receptor was obtained from a human donor who received an intestinal transplant. The sequences come from unstimulated CD8+ T cells sorted from spleen or lymph node cells, collected before intestinal transplant.

CDR3 nucleotide sequence: TGTGCCAGCAGCACCTTTGGGCGCGGGAGCTCCTACAATGAGCAGTTCTTC. Its protein is CASSTFGRGSSYNEQFF. The chain carries TRBV7-9 and TRBJ2-1; 7 bases are a match to TRBD2. The V gene's germline CDR1 is SEHNR and CDR2 FQNEAQ (reference sequence). CDR3 size: 17 residues. J lost 0 bases, V lost 5 bases, and 10 bases had no gene match.